This is a list of T cell receptor beta chains from one sample in a study of T cell changes during pregnancy in multiple sclerosis. The table came from immunoSEQ multiplex PCR; TCRdb's copy has only in-frame clones and leaves some out. This table holds tens of thousands of clones, 85% to 90% found once. Sequencing used peripheral blood, obtained in the first trimester of pregnancy. The receptors shown here come from a female donor in good health, enrolled as a control in a pregnancy study. Each CDR3 is given with its conserved first and last residue. The D gene is left open where the match is weak. Size is stated for part of the rows, as once, few or many counts, or as a class when the clone is expanded.

V gene	D gene	clone size	J gene	CDR3 DNA	CDR3 protein
TRBV7-3	NA	few	TRBJ2-6	TGTGCCAGCAGCCCATCCTCTGGGGCCAACGTCCTGACTTTC	CASSPSSGANVLTF
TRBV9	TRBD2	NA	TRBJ2-5	TGTGCCAGCAGCGGGAGGCCGAAACTAGCGGGGGGCGGGGAGACCCAGTACTTC	CASSGRPKLAGGGETQYF
TRBV29-1	NA	NA	TRBJ2-1	TGCAGCTACGACTCTCGCAGTGGGAATGAGCAGTTCTTC	CSYDSRSGNEQFF
TRBV5-1	NA	NA	TRBJ2-1	TGCGCCAGCAGCGCCCGCAGTTGGGAAACAGGTAATGATGAGCAGTTCTTC	CASSARSWETGNDEQFF
TRBV9	NA	once	TRBJ1-2	TGTGCCAGCAGCGTAGATTACGGTGCTAACTATGGCTACACCTTC	CASSVDYGANYGYTF
TRBV25-1	NA	few	TRBJ1-6	TGTGCCAGCAGTGGGGGGACAAAGAATTCACCCCTCCACTTT	CASSGGTKNSPLHF
TRBV28	NA	NA	TRBJ1-1	TGTGCCAGCACGCCAGGGGTAATGAACACTGAAGCTTTCTTT	CASTPGVMNTEAFF
TRBV18	TRBD1	NA	TRBJ2-5	TGTGCCAGCTCACCACGGGACAGGGGGCTTGGAGAGACCCAGTACTTC	CASSPRDRGLGETQYF
TRBV5-1	TRBD2	NA	TRBJ2-1	TGCGCCAGCAGCTTGGAATCGACTAGCGCTTATGAGCAGTTCTTC	CASSLESTSAYEQFF
TRBV10-3	NA	NA	TRBJ2-5	TGTGCCATCAAGATTTCCGCGGGCGAGACCCAGTACTTC	CAIKISAGETQYF
TRBV30	TRBD1	NA	TRBJ2-3	TGTGCCTGGAGTGGTGACAGGGTCACAGATACGCAGTATTTT	CAWSGDRVTDTQYF
TRBV5-1	TRBD1	NA	TRBJ2-7	TGCGCCAGCAGCTTGGAAGGGGGCTTTACCTACGAGCAGTACTTC	CASSLEGGFTYEQYF
TRBV5-1	TRBD2	NA	TRBJ2-7	TGCGCCAGCATGGAAGTAGCGGGATTTTTCTACGAGCAGTACTTC	CASMEVAGFFYEQYF
TRBV19	TRBD2	NA	TRBJ2-2	TGTGCCACCAGAACTAGCGGGGGGTCGGGAACCGGGGAGCTGTTTTTT	CATRTSGGSGTGELFF
TRBV11-2	NA	NA	TRBJ2-7	TGTGCCAGCAGACCGCTAGTATCCTACGAGCAGTACTTC	CASRPLVSYEQYF
TRBV7-3	NA	NA	TRBJ2-1	TGTGCCAGCAGCTTGGTGTCGGGAGCAGGGTACAATGAGCAGTTCTTC	CASSLVSGAGYNEQFF
TRBV18	NA	NA	TRBJ2-5	TGTGCCAGCTCACCGCGCGGGGAGACCCAGTACTTC	CASSPRGETQYF
TRBV6-6	NA	NA	TRBJ2-5	TGTGCCAGCAGTTACTCGGCCGAGACCCAGTACTTC	CASSYSAETQYF
TRBV5-4	NA	NA	TRBJ2-7	TGTGCCAGCAGCTTGGGATCCCAGGGTGCCTACGAGCAGTACTTC	CASSLGSQGAYEQYF
TRBV5-6	NA	NA	TRBJ2-7	TGTGCCAGCAGTTCACAGGCCTACGAGCAGTACTTC	CASSSQAYEQYF
TRBV5-1	TRBD1	NA	TRBJ1-2	TGCGCCAGCAGCTTGAGCCCGGACTGGACAGGCGGTTTAGATGGCTACACCTTC	CASSLSPDWTGGLDGYTF
TRBV19	TRBD2	NA	TRBJ2-7	TGTGCCAGTAGTGTAGCAGGGACTAGCGGATCCTACGAGCAGTACTTC	CASSVAGTSGSYEQYF
TRBV5-6	TRBD2	once	TRBJ2-2	TGTGCCAGCAGCCCTCGGGGGGGATGGGGCCCAAACACCGGGGAGCTGTTTTTT	CASSPRGGWGPNTGELFF
TRBV2	TRBD1	NA	TRBJ1-2	TGTGCCACTATTGGGAAGGGGACAGGTTATGGCTACACCTTC	CATIGKGTGYGYTF
TRBV5-1	TRBD2	once	TRBJ2-1	TGCGCCAGCAGCCTAGCGGGGGGTCGAATTTACAATGAGCAGTTCTTC	CASSLAGGRIYNEQFF
TRBV30	NA	once	TRBJ2-2	TGTGCCTGGAGCACAGGGAAAGACGGCGGGGAGCTGTTTTTT	CAWSTGKDGGELFF
TRBV6-5	TRBD2	NA	TRBJ2-1	TGTGCCAGCAGTAACTTTTGGACTAGCGGGAGCAATGAGCAGTTCTTC	CASSNFWTSGSNEQFF
TRBV28	TRBD1	NA	TRBJ2-4	TGTGCCAGCAGTTCCTTGACAGGGGGCGTGGGAAACATTCAGTACTTC	CASSSLTGGVGNIQYF
TRBV30	TRBD1	NA	TRBJ2-3	TGTGCCTGGTCCTCGGGACAGTCGACTAGCACAGATACGCAGTATTTT	CAWSSGQSTSTDTQYF
TRBV27	NA	NA	TRBJ2-7	TGTGCCAGCAGTTCAGGGGCGTACGAGCAGTACTTC	CASSSGAYEQYF
TRBV6-1	TRBD2	few	TRBJ2-1	TGTGCCATAGCGGGGGGAGAGTACAATGAGCAGTTCTTC	CAIAGGEYNEQFF
TRBV7-9	NA	NA	TRBJ2-5	TGTGCCAGCAGCCCTGGACAGCCGAAAGAGACCCAGTACTTC	CASSPGQPKETQYF
TRBV7-2	NA	NA	TRBJ2-7	TGTGCCAGCGCTCTTTACGGCGAGCAGTACTTC	CASALYGEQYF
TRBV6-5	TRBD2	NA	TRBJ2-3	TGTGCCAGCAGTCCTAGCGGGGGGGTCACAGATACGCAGTATTTT	CASSPSGGVTDTQYF
TRBV30	TRBD1	NA	TRBJ2-2	TGTGCCTGGAGTGCTTTTTCAGGACAGGGGTTGGTCCCCGGGGAGCTGTTTTTT	CAWSAFSGQGLVPGELFF
TRBV4-3	NA	NA	TRBJ2-7	TGCGCCAGCAGCCAAGATTTCGAGAACGAGCAGTACTTC	CASSQDFENEQYF